This T cell receptor beta chain originates from a study of T-cell reconstitution after alpha-beta-depleted transplantation in children. Overall study findings and caveats: In patients about two months after transplant, alpha-beta T cells reportedly arose from several hundred expanded graft clones. Some patients' high day-60 TCRbeta diversity was attributed to recipient cells surviving conditioning. From newly produced T cells came most of the T-cell counts and diversity one year after transplant.

The CDR3 is 14 amino acids. The V segment lost 4 bases and the J segment 9 bases; nucleotides outside the gene matches: 12. CDR1 is MNHEY and CDR2 is SMNVEV in the germline V gene (reference sequence). A few counts support this clonotype. Its antigen is as yet unknown. TCRbeta library construction was performed incorporating unique molecular identifiers. TCRdb reprocessed the PCR reads via MiXCR and lists one record per CDR3 protein. Here the sample spans around 580,000 distinct CDR3 sequences, more than 20% being singletons. V and J are TRBV27 and TRBJ2-7; 7 nucleotides line up with TRBD1. The TCR sequence derives from a boy under two years old who had a stem cell transplant for acute myeloid leukemia, so the T cells may come from the graft donor. This specimen was PBMCs, mostly from graft donor cells, taken 360 days after TCRalphabeta/CD19-depleted stem cell transplant. The CDR3 DNA reads TGTGCCAGCAGTTCCGGACAGGACCCTACCGGGCAGTACTTC. Protein product: CASSSGQDPTGQYF.